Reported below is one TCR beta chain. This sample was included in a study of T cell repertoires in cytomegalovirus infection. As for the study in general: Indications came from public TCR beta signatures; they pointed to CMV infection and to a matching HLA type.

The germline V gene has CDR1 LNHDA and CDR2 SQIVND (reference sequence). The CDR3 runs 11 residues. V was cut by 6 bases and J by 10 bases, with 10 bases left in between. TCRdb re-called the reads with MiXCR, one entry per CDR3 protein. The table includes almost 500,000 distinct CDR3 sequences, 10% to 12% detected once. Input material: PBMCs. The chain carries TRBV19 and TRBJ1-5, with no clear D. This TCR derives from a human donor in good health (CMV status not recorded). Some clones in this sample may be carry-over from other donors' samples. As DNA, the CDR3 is TGTGCCAGTAGGGCGGAGGGTCCCCAGCATTTT. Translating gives CASRAEGPQHF.